This TCR beta chain was retrieved from a study of cytomegalovirus exposure and HLA in healthy donors. General study points: Later analysis demonstrated an association between a missense DCLRE1C variant and TCR beta V- and J-gene trimming.

About this clone: The antigen is unknown.

Primers: 60 Vbeta forward and 13 Jbeta reverse. Sequencing was performed with immunoSEQ multiplex PCR; in TCRdb, only in-frame clones are kept and a portion is missing. The data hold around 120,000 clones, with about 72% observed a single time. Every donor was a healthy person donating bone marrow. Germline trimming cut 4 bases from V and 0 bases from J; bases unmatched to any gene: 9. CDR3 length: 17 amino acids. Germline CDR1 is WSHSY and CDR2 is SAAADI. The sequence came from a man aged 50 to 59 in good health and CMV-seropositive. This chain uses TRBV10-2 with TRBJ1-5; 7 bases map to TRBD1. Sequencing was carried out using PBMCs. CDR3: CASSARDSLNSNQPQHF. CDR3 coding DNA: TGCGCCAGCAGTGCCCGGGACAGCCTCAATAGCAATCAGCCCCAGCATTTT.